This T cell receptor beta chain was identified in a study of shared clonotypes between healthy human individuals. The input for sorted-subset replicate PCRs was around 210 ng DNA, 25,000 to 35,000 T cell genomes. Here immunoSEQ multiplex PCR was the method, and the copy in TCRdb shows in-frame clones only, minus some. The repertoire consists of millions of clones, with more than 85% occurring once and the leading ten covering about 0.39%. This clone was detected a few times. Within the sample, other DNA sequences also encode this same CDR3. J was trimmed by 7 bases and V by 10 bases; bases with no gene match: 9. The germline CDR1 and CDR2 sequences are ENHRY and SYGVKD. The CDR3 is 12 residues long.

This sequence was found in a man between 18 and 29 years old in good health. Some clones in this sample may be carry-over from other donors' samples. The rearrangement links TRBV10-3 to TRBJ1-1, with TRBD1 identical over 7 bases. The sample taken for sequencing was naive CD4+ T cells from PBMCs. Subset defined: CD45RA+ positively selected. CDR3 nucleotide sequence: TGTGCCAGCCACGGGACAGCGCGTGAAGCTTTCTTT. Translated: CASHGTAREAFF.